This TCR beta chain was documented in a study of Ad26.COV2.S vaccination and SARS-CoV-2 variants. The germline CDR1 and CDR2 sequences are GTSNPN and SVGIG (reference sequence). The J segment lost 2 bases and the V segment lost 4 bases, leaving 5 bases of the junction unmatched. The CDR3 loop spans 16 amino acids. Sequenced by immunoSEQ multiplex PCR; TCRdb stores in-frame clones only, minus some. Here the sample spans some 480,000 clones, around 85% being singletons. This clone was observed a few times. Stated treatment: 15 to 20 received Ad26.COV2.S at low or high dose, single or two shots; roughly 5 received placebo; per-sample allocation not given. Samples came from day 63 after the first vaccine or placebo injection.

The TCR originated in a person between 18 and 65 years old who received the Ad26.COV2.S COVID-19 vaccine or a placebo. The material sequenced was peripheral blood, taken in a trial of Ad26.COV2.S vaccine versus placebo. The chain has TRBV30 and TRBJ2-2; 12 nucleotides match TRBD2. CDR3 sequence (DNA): TGTGCCTGGAAAGCTAGCGGGAGGGTAAACACCGGGGAGCTGTTTTTT. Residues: CAWKASGRVNTGELFF.